This is a list of T cell receptor beta chains from one sample in a study of human T cells and chemical hapten exposure. TCRdb passed the RACE reads through MiXCR, listing each CDR3 protein once. The data contain about 380,000 distinct CDR3 sequences, approximately 5.1% of them singletons. Material: whole blood, obtained in connection with sensitization to the hapten diphenylcyclopropenone (DPC). These receptors were collected from a woman aged 45-60 years with alopecia areata. Some clones in this sample may be carry-over from other donors' samples. Each CDR3 is given with its conserved first and last residue. D genes are given only for firm matches. Size values are once, few and many counts, or a class for expanded clones, and some rows have none.

j_gene,abundance,v_gene,d_gene,CDR3aa,CDR3nt
TRBJ1-5,-,TRBV5-5,-,CASSLVGWDSSNQPQHF,TGTGCCAGCAGCTTGGTAGGCTGGGACTCTAGCAATCAGCCCCAGCATTTT
TRBJ1-2,-,TRBV2,TRBD1,CASSGQGARNYGYTF,TGTGCCAGCAGTGGACAGGGGGCTAGGAACTATGGCTACACCTTC
TRBJ1-1,many,TRBV6-6,-,CASRGVGTEAFF,TGTGCCAGCAGAGGGGTCGGCACTGAAGCTTTCTTT
TRBJ1-6,-,TRBV20-1,TRBD1,CSARGDGTGNSPLHF,TGCAGTGCTCGAGGGGACGGGACAGGGAACTCACCCCTCCACTTT
TRBJ1-2,-,TRBV29-1,TRBD1,CSVPGQGPSFNDGYTF,TGCAGCGTCCCGGGACAGGGCCCTTCTTTTAACGATGGCTACACCTTC
TRBJ2-5,many,TRBV21-1,-,CASSLGQIQTQYF,TGTGCCAGCAGCTTGGGACAGATACAGACCCAGTACTTC
TRBJ1-1,many,TRBV14,-,CASSQTGLDGEAFF,TGTGCCAGCAGCCAGACAGGTTTGGATGGGGAAGCTTTCTTT
TRBJ2-7,many,TRBV7-2,-,CASSLSNEQYF,TGTGCCAGCAGCTTAAGTAACGAGCAGTACTTC
TRBJ1-3,many,TRBV6-5,-,CASSYGRSSGNTIYF,TGTGCCAGCAGTTACGGGCGGTCCTCTGGAAACACCATATATTTT
TRBJ2-3,many,TRBV29-1,TRBD2,CSVDGLGASGSVADTQYF,TGCAGCGTTGATGGTCTTGGGGCTAGCGGGAGTGTCGCAGATACGCAGTATTTT
TRBJ2-7,many,TRBV29-1,TRBD2,CSVLAGEQYF,TGCAGCGTCCTAGCGGGAGAGCAGTACTTC
TRBJ1-3,many,TRBV12-3/TRBV12-4,-,CASSFGTIYF,TGTGCCAGCAGTTTTGGCACCATATATTTT
TRBJ1-1,many,TRBV6-1,TRBD1,CASSERQGMNTEAFF,TGTGCCAGCAGTGAGCGACAGGGGATGAACACTGAAGCTTTCTTT
TRBJ2-5,few,TRBV5-1,-,CASSSLIDETQYF,TGCGCCAGCAGCTCCCTTATCGACGAGACCCAGTACTTC
TRBJ2-1,-,TRBV2,TRBD2,CASNYKRELPRNEQFF,TGTGCCAGCAATTATAAGCGGGAGTTACCACGCAATGAGCAGTTCTTC
TRBJ1-5,few,TRBV12-3/TRBV12-4,-,CASRKQGNSNQPQHF,TGTGCCAGCAGGAAACAGGGAAATAGCAATCAGCCCCAGCATTTT
TRBJ2-7,many,TRBV20-1,TRBD1,CSARDPQGYEQYF,TGCAGTGCTAGAGATCCACAGGGGTACGAGCAGTACTTC
TRBJ2-2,-,TRBV29-1,TRBD1,CSVEGQGHGELFF,TGCAGCGTTGAGGGACAGGGTCACGGGGAGCTGTTTTTT
TRBJ2-4,-,TRBV7-2,TRBD2,CASSFGGGPTAKNIQYF,TGTGCCAGCAGCTTTGGGGGAGGGCCTACTGCCAAAAACATTCAGTACTTC
TRBJ1-1,-,TRBV7-8,TRBD1,CASSERQGYTEAFF,TGTGCCAGCAGCGAACGACAGGGATACACTGAAGCTTTCTTT
TRBJ2-1,-,TRBV18,-,CASSPGDNTMSKQFF,TGTGCCAGCTCACCCGGGGACAATACAATGAGCAAGCAGTTCTTC
TRBJ1-2,few,TRBV28,-,CASSLWSQIHSYGYTF,TGTGCCAGCAGTTTATGGTCCCAGATCCACTCCTATGGCTACACCTTC
TRBJ2-1,many,TRBV10-3,-,CAITGAPHNEQFF,TGTGCCATCACGGGGGCGCCCCACAATGAGCAGTTCTTC
TRBJ2-5,many,TRBV11-2,-,CASSLDLGAQYF,TGTGCCAGCAGCTTAGATTTAGGAGCCCAGTACTTC
TRBJ1-5,many,TRBV3-1,TRBD1,CASRQTGSNQPQHF,TGTGCCAGCAGACAGACAGGGAGTAATCAGCCCCAGCATTTT
TRBJ2-1,many,TRBV20-1,TRBD2,CSAHSGRATYNEQFF,TGCAGTGCTCATAGCGGGAGGGCAACCTACAATGAGCAGTTCTTC
TRBJ1-1,few,TRBV4-2,TRBD1,CASSRQTGEGEAFF,TGTGCCAGCAGCCGTCAGACAGGGGAAGGTGAAGCTTTCTTT
TRBJ1-2,-,TRBV3-1,TRBD1,CASSPLGQRLYGYTF,TGTGCCAGCAGCCCGTTGGGACAGAGACTCTATGGCTACACCTTC
TRBJ1-3,many,TRBV6-5,-,CASSYSNGAGNTIYF,TGTGCCAGCAGTTACTCGAACGGGGCTGGAAACACCATATATTTT
TRBJ2-5,many,TRBV25-1,-,CASSEGTAETQYF,TGTGCCAGCAGTGAAGGGACCGCGGAGACCCAGTACTTC
TRBJ1-1,-,TRBV2,-,CASWWQKAFF,TGTGCCAGCTGGTGGCAGAAAGCTTTCTTT
TRBJ2-1,many,TRBV29-1,TRBD2,CSVKLGTSGTSEQFF,TGCAGCGTTAAGTTGGGGACTAGCGGGACGAGTGAGCAGTTCTTC
TRBJ1-2,many,TRBV12-3/TRBV12-4,TRBD1,CASREGAWGYTF,TGTGCCAGCAGGGAGGGGGCCTGGGGCTACACCTTC
TRBJ2-7,-,TRBV7-9,TRBD2,CASGLGGFYEQYF,TGTGCCAGCGGACTAGGAGGGTTCTACGAGCAGTACTTC
TRBJ1-1,many,TRBV7-9,-,CASSLGGLGAFF,TGTGCCAGCAGCTTAGGGGGTCTGGGAGCTTTCTTT
TRBJ1-2,few,TRBV7-9,-,CASSLPRTRIPYGYTF,TGTGCCAGCAGCTTACCTAGGACACGGATTCCCTATGGCTACACCTTC
TRBJ1-6,-,TRBV3-1,-,CASSQAARNSPLHF,TGTGCCAGCAGCCAAGCGGCGAGGAATTCACCCCTCCACTTT
TRBJ2-3,-,TRBV13,TRBD1,CASSLEETGNTDTQYF,TGTGCCAGCAGCTTAGAAGAGACAGGGAACACAGATACGCAGTATTTT
TRBJ1-2,-,TRBV12-3/TRBV12-4,-,CASTEGQGDYGYTF,TGTGCCAGCACCGAGGGCCAGGGCGACTATGGCTACACCTTC
TRBJ2-6,many,TRBV6-1,TRBD1,CASSIGTGWSGANVLTF,TGTGCCAGCAGTATTGGGACAGGGTGGTCTGGGGCCAACGTCCTGACTTTC
TRBJ1-2,few,TRBV28,-,CASSGDILNYGYTF,TGTGCCAGCAGTGGGGACATCCTTAACTATGGCTACACCTTC
TRBJ2-1,many,TRBV7-9,TRBD2,CASSHLRAVPAGDGDEQFF,TGTGCCAGCAGCCATCTTAGGGCAGTACCAGCGGGAGATGGCGATGAGCAGTTCTTC
TRBJ2-3,few,TRBV24-1,-,CATSECQTARDTQYF,TGTGCCACCAGTGAGTGCCAGACGGCCCGAGATACGCAGTATTTT
TRBJ1-2,many,TRBV7-3,-,CASSLSGHYGYTF,TGTGCCAGCAGCTTATCTGGGCACTATGGCTACACCTTC
TRBJ1-1,many,TRBV12-3/TRBV12-4,-,CASSLASVGLLNTEAFF,TGTGCCAGCAGTTTAGCTTCTGTGGGGCTCTTGAACACTGAAGCTTTCTTT
TRBJ2-4,-,TRBV12-3/TRBV12-4,-,CASTLGGPNIQYF,TGTGCCAGCACTCTCGGAGGGCCGAACATTCAGTACTTC
TRBJ2-1,many,TRBV27,TRBD1,CASADRATYNEQFF,TGTGCCAGCGCTGACAGGGCCACCTACAATGAGCAGTTCTTC
TRBJ1-2,many,TRBV29-1,-,CSVVRGEVKYGYTF,TGCAGCGTTGTCCGGGGGGAAGTCAAGTATGGCTACACCTTC
TRBJ2-5,many,TRBV28,-,CASSSPGLQETQYF,TGTGCCAGCAGTTCCCCGGGACTCCAAGAGACCCAGTACTTC
TRBJ1-1,-,TRBV5-1,-,CASSADVNTEAFF,TGCGCCAGCAGCGCGGACGTGAACACTGAAGCTTTCTTT
TRBJ2-1,many,TRBV7-9,-,CASIMREQSSYNEQFF,TGTGCCAGCATTATGCGGGAACAGAGCTCCTACAATGAGCAGTTCTTC
TRBJ2-2,-,TRBV6-2/TRBV6-3,-,CASSYPGELFF,TGTGCCAGCAGTTACCCCGGGGAGCTGTTTTTT